The 27 T cell receptor beta chains below all came from one sample that was sequenced in a study of T cells in Graves' hyperthyroidism and ophthalmopathy (dated by TCRdb to the late 2010s). Libraries came from multiplex PCR. Sequencer: Illumina HiSeq 2000. Amplification of TCR beta CDR3 regions was carried out from RNA transcripts. A first-round RT-PCR of the TCR CDR3 used the HTBI primer set with the Qiagen OneStep RT-PCR kit. TCRdb itself trimmed the public reads at Q25 with fastp, ran MiXCR and retained productive beta chains. CDR3 protein duplicates are merged, each entry listing the most common genes and DNA. A total of roughly 800,000 distinct CDR3 sequences appear in this sample, around 39% of them only once. The top ten clones comprise approximately 10% of the sample. The sample taken for sequencing was blood. Receptors originate from a man in his late teens or twenties with Graves' hyperthyroidism.

The sample holds a few counts of this clonotype. This chain connects TRBV4-3 to TRBJ2-7; 10 nucleotides match TRBD2. This CDR3 is 14 amino acids long. CDR1 is LGHNA and CDR2 is YSLEER in the germline V gene. Trimming removed 1 base from V and 6 bases from J; junction bases left unmatched: 3. The DNA for the CDR3 is TGCGCCAGCAGCCAAGTTCGGACTAGCGGCGAGCAGTACTTC. Translation: CASSQVRTSGEQYF.

This clonotype came up many times. V and J are TRBV9 and TRBJ2-5; D is possibly TRBD2 (5 bases). Looked up from germline, CDR1 is SGDLS and CDR2 is YYNGEE. The CDR3 contains 14 residues. V was clipped by 3 bases and J by 2 bases, with 11 bases between them. The CDR3 DNA follows: TGTGCCAGCAGCGGTGAGGGAACTCAAGAGACCCAGTACTTC. Protein product: CASSGEGTQETQYF.

This chain connects TRBV12-3 or TRBV12-4 to TRBJ2-7; 7 nucleotides align to TRBD2. The CDR3 totals 16 residues. J was trimmed by 2 bases and V by 4 bases; bases with no gene match: 11. The CDR3 DNA follows: TGTGCCAGCAGTTCTCAAGGGAGGGGAAGCACCTACGAGCAGTACTTC. Protein product: CASSSQGRGSTYEQYF.

The chain employs TRBV5-1 and TRBJ1-1, with a possible D match to TRBD1 (5 bases). CDR1 SGHRS and CDR2 YFSETQ come from the germline V gene. The V and J ends lost 2 bases and 0 bases respectively, with 17 bases between them. The CDR3 has 17 amino acids. CDR3 amino acids: CASSLGTAGVMNTEAFF. CDR3 in DNA: TGCGCCAGCAGCTTAGGGACTGCGGGTGTCATGAACACTGAAGCTTTCTTT.

This clonotype was seen a few times. This chain joins TRBV7-2 and TRBJ2-7; TRBD1 or TRBD2 may be the D gene (5 bases each). Trimming left V 5 bases short and J 6 bases short, with 17 bases between. The length of the CDR3 is 14 residues. Looked up from germline, CDR1 is SGHTA and CDR2 is FQGNSA. The CDR3 coding sequence is TGTGCCAGCAGCCTAACTAGGACCCAGGGCGAGCAGTACTTC. Translated: CASSLTRTQGEQYF.

This clonotype came up a few times. The chain couples TRBV5-1 to TRBJ2-7; TRBD2 agrees at 7 bases. This CDR3 is built from 15 residues. Germline-derived CDR1 and CDR2 are SGHRS and YFSETQ. The ends lost 0 bases at V and 3 bases at J; junction bases unmatched: 6. CDR3 sequence (DNA): TGCGCCAGCAGCTTGGCGGCGGGAGAGGGCTACGAGCAGTACTTC. Encoded protein: CASSLAAGEGYEQYF.

This clonotype was counted between two and nine times. The V and J genes are TRBV7-2 and TRBJ2-5, with 7 bases lining up with TRBD2. Per germline, CDR1 SGHTA and CDR2 FQGNSA. The CDR3 contains 15 residues. Trimming cost V 1 base and J 5 bases; bases outside gene matches: 7. CDR3 in DNA: TGTGCCAGCAGCTTAGATAGCGGGTCCGCGGAGACCCAGTACTTC. Encoded protein: CASSLDSGSAETQYF.

Comment on this clonotype: It is unclear where the CDR3 begins or ends on the DNA, so no DNA is shown, and the CDR3 is as TCRdb lists it. The chain carries TRBV6-6 and TRBJ1-1; the D call TRBD1 from the table was never checked on the DNA. The length of the CDR3 is 12 amino acids, counting both ends. The germline V gene has CDR1 MNHNY and CDR2 SVGAGI (reference sequence). CDR3 in amino acids: CASSTGVPEAFF.

The rearrangement uses TRBV9 and TRBJ1-1; weak D call: TRBD1 (5 bases). V lost 2 bases to trimming and J lost 1 base, with 12 bases between them. This CDR3 has 15 amino acids. Germline values: CDR1 SGDLS, CDR2 YYNGEE. The CDR3, as DNA: TGTGCCAGCAGCGTTGGCCGGGACGGGAACACTGAAGCTTTCTTT. It codes for CASSVGRDGNTEAFF.

This chain connects TRBV15 to TRBJ1-6, with 7 nucleotides matching TRBD1. This CDR3 has 16 amino acids. The junction had 9 bases not matched to a gene; V was cut back by 3 bases and J by 7 bases. Germline V gene lookup returns CDR1 LNHNV and CDR2 YYDKDF (reference sequence). The DNA of the CDR3 is TGTGCCACCAGCAGCTACAGCGGGACAGCGAATTCACCCCTCCACTTT. Translated, it gives CATSSYSGTANSPLHF.

This clonotype was found once. V is TRBV10-3 and J is TRBJ1-5; possibly TRBD1 for D (5 bases). Germline V gene data show CDR1 as ENHRY and CDR2 as SYGVKD. The V end was cut by 2 bases, the J end by 6 bases, with 8 bases between. This CDR3 comprises 13 residues. The CDR3 here is CAISEQRGQPQHF. The DNA for the CDR3 is TGTGCCATCAGTGAGCAGAGGGGTCAGCCCCAGCATTTT.

The chain is built from TRBV9 and TRBJ1-2; D is ambiguous. CDR1 and CDR2 (germline): SGDLS, YYNGEE. CDR3 length: 12 amino acids. V gave up 4 bases and J gave up 8 bases, with 12 bases separating them. In nucleotides, the CDR3 is TGTGCCAGCAGCACCCAGGCTGCCGGCTACACCTTC. It encodes CASSTQAAGYTF.

This clonotype appeared a few times. CDR3 nucleotides: TGTGCCAGCAGCCACCCCGTGGGGGGAGGCTACACCTTC. It specifies CASSHPVGGGYTF. The chain has TRBV2 and TRBJ1-2; D might be TRBD1 (5 bases). Trimming took off 6 bases at V and 8 bases at J, with 16 bases between the two ends. Looked up from germline, CDR1 is SNHLY and CDR2 is FYNNEI. The CDR3 length is 13 residues.

As regards this clonotype: Possible read error: a much larger clone is one base away. The conserved closing phenylalanine or tryptophan is absent in this CDR3, likely reflecting a read error. This chain connects TRBV2 to TRBJ2-7; 7 bases agree with TRBD1. CDR1 is SNHLY, CDR2 FYNNEI, per germline. The CDR3 is 15 residues long. J gave up 4 bases and V 3 bases, and 9 bases lay outside the gene matches. CDR3 region: CASSEERGRTYEQYL. The CDR3 DNA is TGTGCCAGCAGTGAGGAAAGGGGGCGAACTTACGAGCAGTACCTC.

The CDR3 sequence: CASSGQGDYVLTF. As DNA, the CDR3 is TGTGCCAGCAGTGGACAGGGGGACTACGTCCTGACTTTC. The chain employs TRBV7-2 and TRBJ2-6, with 10 bases matching TRBD1. V shed 6 bases, J shed 11 bases, and the junction held 4 bases outside the gene matches. The V gene's germline CDR1 is SGHTA and CDR2 FQGNSA. The CDR3 totals 13 residues.

This clonotype was seen many times. V usage is TRBV4-1 and J usage is TRBJ1-5, with D possibly TRBD1 on 5 matching bases. The CDR3 is 15 amino acids. Germline CDR1 is MGHRA and CDR2 is YSYEKL. V gave up 0 bases and J gave up 1 base, with 7 bases separating them. CDR3 bases: TGCGCCAGCAGCCAAGAGGGGCTCAGCAATCAGCCCCAGCATTTT. As protein: CASSQEGLSNQPQHF.

This clonotype occurred many times. The chain is built from TRBV12-3 or TRBV12-4 and TRBJ1-6; possible D gene TRBD1, 5 bases. V was pared by 3 bases and J by 10 bases, with 7 bases between. This CDR3 contains 12 residues. The CDR3 spells CASSFRGSPLHF. Written as DNA, the CDR3 is TGTGCCAGCAGTTTCCGGGGGTCACCCCTCCACTTT.

Points on this clonotype: Because it lacks the conserved phenylalanine or tryptophan at the end, this CDR3 is likely a read error. The DNA is omitted, as the CDR3 cannot be located on it reliably, and the CDR3 follows TCRdb's listing. The V gene is TRBV7-6, the J gene TRBJ1-1. CDR1 is SGHVS, CDR2 FNYEAQ, per germline. The CDR3 numbers 9 amino acids, ends counted. The CDR3 region is CASSLDRIS.

This clonotype was recorded many times. The chain recombines TRBV7-9 with TRBJ1-3; D remains unclear. V lost 3 bases and J 4 bases, leaving 10 bases between the germline ends. The CDR3 runs 14 residues. Germline CDR1 reads SEHNR; CDR2 reads FQNEAQ (reference sequence). The CDR3 sequence is CASSFVGKGNTIYF. Written as DNA, the CDR3 is TGTGCCAGCAGCTTCGTGGGGAAAGGAAACACCATATATTTT.

The J gene is TRBJ1-4, the V gene TRBV5-6, with 7 bases fitting TRBD1. V lost 4 bases to trimming and J lost 8 bases; unmatched junction nucleotides: 23. The germline CDR1 and CDR2 sequences are SGHDT and YYEEEE. This CDR3 region has 19 residues. CDR3 amino acids: CASSEPTGQSTLGDEKLFF. As DNA, the CDR3 is TGTGCCAGCAGCGAGCCGACAGGGCAGAGTACCTTAGGCGACGAAAAACTGTTTTTT.

The rearrangement uses TRBV2 and TRBJ2-7, with 8 bases identical to TRBD1. CDR1 is SNHLY, CDR2 FYNNEI, per germline. The CDR3 spans 12 residues. The V gene end was trimmed by 8 bases and the J gene end by 5 bases; junction bases not matched to a gene: 5. The CDR3 loop is CASATGEDEQYF. The CDR3 DNA reads as TGTGCCAGCGCGACAGGGGAAGACGAGCAGTACTTC.

This chain connects TRBV9 to TRBJ2-5; 8 positions match TRBD2. With 6 bases clipped from V and 0 bases from J, the junction kept 7 bases outside the gene matches. Germline V gene sequence: CDR1 SGDLS, CDR2 YYNGEE. CDR3 length equals 15 residues. This CDR3 reads CASTRGGGHQETQYF. The CDR3 DNA follows: TGTGCCAGCACTCGGGGGGGCGGCCACCAAGAGACCCAGTACTTC.

This chain links TRBV7-6 with TRBJ1-5; 8 bases agree with TRBD1. Germline V gene lookup returns CDR1 SGHVS and CDR2 FNYEAQ. Losses at the gene ends were 8 bases for V and 6 bases for J; bases not matched to a gene: 6. The CDR3 is made up of 13 amino acids. The CDR3 DNA follows: TGTGCCAGCGGGCAGGGGGCGATTCAGCCCCAGCATTTT. This encodes CASGQGAIQPQHF.

This clonotype was counted only a few times. This sequence joins TRBV6-6 and TRBJ1-3; no clear D. V gave up 4 bases and J gave up 3 bases, with 7 bases separating them. CDR3 length equals 13 residues. Germline CDR1 MNHNY, CDR2 SVGAGI (reference sequence). The CDR3 protein is CASSFAGGNTIYF. In DNA form, the CDR3 reads TGTGCCAGCAGTTTTGCGGGTGGAAACACCATATATTTT.

This clonotype has just a few counts. This chain connects TRBV4-2 to TRBJ2-7; the D call may be TRBD1 or TRBD2 (5 bases each). In germline, CDR1 is LGHNA, CDR2 YNFKEQ. The ends were cut back, 4 bases at V and 0 bases at J, with 13 bases in the middle. This CDR3 is built from 15 residues. This CDR3 is CASSPGTPSSYEQYF. CDR3 DNA: TGTGCCAGCAGCCCCGGGACGCCCAGCTCCTACGAGCAGTACTTC.

CDR3 region: CSARVDSAGEMDTQYF. The CDR3 nucleotides read TGCAGTGCTAGAGTGGATTCGGCGGGAGAAATGGATACGCAGTATTTT. This chain joins TRBV20-1 and TRBJ2-3; 7 bases match TRBD2. The ends lost 1 base at V and 6 bases at J; junction bases unmatched: 13. The CDR3 is made up of 16 amino acids. The germline V gene has CDR1 DFQATT and CDR2 SNEGSKA (reference sequence).

The chain couples TRBV11-2 to TRBJ2-3; TRBD2 is a possible D gene (6 bases). The CDR3 is made up of 17 amino acids. V was shortened by 4 bases and J by 3 bases, with 20 bases between the two germline ends. Germline V CDR1 and CDR2: SGHAT, FQNNGV. The CDR3 spells CASSSVRTITITDTQYF. The CDR3 coding sequence is TGTGCCAGCAGCTCCGTTAGGACTATTACCATAACAGATACGCAGTATTTT.